Sequencing of this T cell receptor beta chain was carried out in a study of CD8+ T cells in alopecia areata. Looking at the study overall: Patients took tofacitinib for 6 to 18 months, followed by 6 drug-free months.

Treatment here: oral pan-JAK inhibitor, 5-10 mg twice daily. RNA extraction and reverse transcription yielded cDNA as sequencing template. TCRdb keeps only in-frame clones here, not all; method: immunoSEQ multiplex PCR. This sample has about 270,000 clones, with about 60% found just once. The CDR3 contains 14 residues. Germline CDR1 and CDR2: MGHDK and SYGVNS. The V gene lost 8 bases and the J gene lost 6 bases, with 17 bases spanning the gap. Here the sequenced sample was CD4+ T cells sorted from blood, taken at approximately week 51, from a patient treated with tofacitinib. The rearrangement links TRBV25-1 to TRBJ2-4; D is undetermined. The TCR comes from a human donor with alopecia areata. The CDR3: CASQRGGGLNIQYF. The CDR3 DNA reads TGTGCCAGCCAAAGAGGCGGTGGGTTAAACATTCAGTACTTC.